The 25 T cell receptor beta chains below were found in one sample sequenced in a study of blood T cell repertoires in COVID-19. Some clones are missing from TCRdb's copy, which holds only in-frame ones; the method was immunoSEQ multiplex PCR. The table records around 260,000 clones, around 90% of them present only once. Sample: peripheral blood. The receptors come from a woman aged 40-49 years who had recovered from COVID-19.

This chain uses TRBV4-2 with TRBJ1-2, with a tentative D call TRBD1 (6 bases). This CDR3 is built from 14 residues. The V gene lost 0 bases and the J gene lost 5 bases, with 10 bases spanning the gap. Per germline, CDR1 LGHNA and CDR2 YNFKEQ. The CDR3 coding sequence is TGTGCCAGCAGCCAAGATCCAGGGGAGTATGGCTACACCTTC. Amino acid sequence: CASSQDPGEYGYTF.

The chain is built from TRBV28 and TRBJ2-7; D may be TRBD2 (5 bases). The V end was cut by 7 bases, the J end by 6 bases, with 16 bases between. CDR3 length: 13 residues. Per the germline V gene, CDR1 is MDHEN and CDR2 is SYDVKM. Here the CDR3 reads CASNRGRVGEQYF. In DNA, the CDR3 is TGTGCCAGCAACAGAGGGCGGGTTGGCGAGCAGTACTTC.

The chain employs TRBV10-3 and TRBJ2-3; TRBD2 is a possible D gene (6 bases). The germline gives CDR1 ENHRY, CDR2 SYGVKD. The CDR3 has 16 amino acids. Trimming stripped 3 bases from V and 0 bases from J, with 13 bases between. The CDR3 region has the DNA TGTGCCATCAGTGACCTGGCGGGGATAAGCACAGATACGCAGTATTTT. This encodes CAISDLAGISTDTQYF.

The rearrangement uses TRBV15 and TRBJ2-7; weak D call: TRBD2 (6 bases). Trimming shortened V by 9 bases and J by 2 bases, and 23 bases separated the two germline ends. Germline V gives CDR1 LNHNV, CDR2 YYDKDF (reference sequence). The length of the CDR3 is 16 residues. CDR3 amino acids: CATSTVRRRGTYEQYF. In DNA form, the CDR3 reads TGTGCCACGAGTACGGTAAGACGGCGGGGAACCTACGAGCAGTACTTC. Full variable domain (outside the CDR3, taken from reference TRBV15 and TRBJ2-7): DAMVIQNPRYQVTQFGKPVTLSCSQTLNHNVMYWYQQKSSQAPKLLFHYYDKDFNNEADTPDNFQSRRPNTSFCFLDIRSPGLGDTAMYLCATSTVRRRGTYEQYFGPGTRLTVT.

The chain is built from TRBV7-9 and TRBJ2-1; 9 bases align to TRBD1. The CDR3 consists of 15 residues. Germline V lookup: CDR1 SEHNR, CDR2 FQNEAQ (reference sequence). V lost 6 bases to trimming and J lost 4 bases; unmatched junction nucleotides: 7. CDR3 bases: TGTGCCAGCAGTTCCGGGACAGGGCCTTACAATGAGCAGTTCTTC. Its protein is CASSSGTGPYNEQFF. The full variable domain, with the rest looked up from reference TRBV7-9 and TRBJ2-1, is DTGVSQNPRHKITKRGQNVTFRCDPISEHNRLYWYRQTLGQGPEFLTYFQNEAQLEKSRLLSDRFSAERPKGSFSTLEIQRTEQGDSAMYLCASSSGTGPYNEQFFGPGTRLTVL.

The chain is built from TRBV11-1 and TRBJ2-1; 10 bases agree with TRBD2. The CDR3 extends over 15 amino acids. Germline V gene lookup returns CDR1 SGHAT and CDR2 FQDESV (reference sequence). V gave up 1 base and J gave up 7 bases; unmatched junction bases: 4. The DNA for the CDR3 is TGTGCCAGCAGCTTAGTTCTAGCGGGAGTAAATGAGCAGTTCTTC. As protein: CASSLVLAGVNEQFF.

V usage is TRBV27 and J usage is TRBJ1-6; a weak D match, TRBD1 (6 bases). Germline-derived CDR1 and CDR2 are MNHEY and SMNVEV (reference sequence). V lost 3 bases and J 12 bases, leaving 21 bases between the germline ends. This CDR3 region has 16 residues. This CDR3 is CASSFLTGGVGGPLHF. Here the CDR3 DNA reads TGTGCCAGCAGTTTTCTGACGGGGGGCGTTGGAGGACCCCTCCACTTT.

Many counts were recorded for this clone. V gene TRBV27 combines with J gene TRBJ1-1; D is perhaps TRBD1 (6 bases). Germline-derived CDR1 and CDR2 are MNHEY and SMNVEV (reference sequence). The CDR3 loop spans 14 amino acids. V lost 6 bases and J 4 bases, leaving 15 bases between the germline ends. CDR3 sequence reads: CASRYRAESTEAFF. CDR3 DNA sequence: TGTGCCAGCAGATACAGGGCGGAGAGCACTGAAGCTTTCTTT.

This rearrangement joins TRBV6-2 or TRBV6-3 to TRBJ2-5; TRBD2 agrees at 11 bases. V was clipped by 6 bases and J by 1 base; unmatched bases: 4. This CDR3 contains 15 residues. CDR1 MNHEY and CDR2 SVGEGT come from the germline V gene. CDR3 loop: CASSTGTSGQETQYF. CDR3 sequence (DNA): TGTGCCAGCAGCACCGGGACTAGCGGCCAAGAGACCCAGTACTTC.

The chain combines TRBV14 with TRBJ2-5; the D gene is possibly TRBD2 (6 bases). Trimming left V 3 bases short and J 2 bases short, with 16 bases between. Germline CDR1 and CDR2: SGHDN and FVKESK. The CDR3 is 16 residues long. CDR3 coding DNA: TGTGCCAGCAGCCAGTTAGCGGAAGAGTGGCAAGAGACCCAGTACTTC. This translates into CASSQLAEEWQETQYF.

This clone was observed a handful of times. The chain employs TRBV9 and TRBJ2-7; 8 nucleotides line up with TRBD2. CDR3 length: 14 residues. J was trimmed by 3 bases and V by 0 bases; bases with no gene match: 2. Germline assignment: CDR1 SGDLS and CDR2 YYNGEE. The CDR3, as DNA: TGTGCCAGCAGCGTAGGACTAGCGAGCTACGAGCAGTACTTC. This sequence encodes CASSVGLASYEQYF.

CDR3 bases: TGTGCCAGCAGCCAAAATGCAGGGGACGAGCAGTACTTC. Protein sequence: CASSQNAGDEQYF. V usage is TRBV3-1 (or the pseudogene TRBV3-2) and J usage is TRBJ2-7; perhaps TRBD1 as D (6 bases). The CDR3 length is 13 residues. Between the trimmed V and J ends, which lost 2 bases and 5 bases, there was a span of 10 bases. Looked up from germline, CDR1 is LGHDT and CDR2 is YNNKEL (reference sequence).

V gene TRBV4-2 combines with J gene TRBJ1-3; 7 bases match TRBD1. V trimming: 6 bases; J trimming: 0 bases; junction bases outside the gene matches: 8. Germline V gene sequence: CDR1 LGHNA, CDR2 YNFKEQ. This CDR3 contains 16 residues. CDR3 residues: CASRTDRVDSGNTIYF. DNA of the CDR3: TGTGCCAGCAGAACCGACAGGGTCGACTCTGGAAACACCATATATTTT.

The chain joins TRBV7-3 to TRBJ2-3; TRBD1 matches at 7 bases. CDR3 length: 14 amino acids. CDR1 and CDR2 (germline): SGHTA, FQGTGA. With 5 bases clipped from V and 7 bases from J, the junction kept 9 bases outside the gene matches. The CDR3 spells CASSPGQDSNTQYF. The CDR3 bases are TGTGCCAGCAGCCCTGGACAGGATTCCAATACGCAGTATTTT. Combining the CDR3 with reference TRBV7-3 and TRBJ2-3 gives the whole variable domain GAGVSQTPSNKVTEKGKYVELRCDPISGHTALYWYRQSLGQGPEFLIYFQGTGAADDSGLPNDRFFAVRPEGSVSTLKIQRTERGDSAVYLCASSPGQDSNTQYFGPGTRLTVL.

The rearrangement uses TRBV18 and TRBJ2-5, with TRBD1 matching 7 bases. Germline V gene data show CDR1 as KGHSH and CDR2 as LQKENI. The CDR3 loop spans 16 amino acids. J gave up 4 bases and V 0 bases, and 8 bases lay outside the gene matches. CDR3 coding DNA: TGTGCCAGCTCACCACCGACTACAGGGGCGCGAGAGACCCAGTACTTC. This sequence encodes CASSPPTTGARETQYF.

The chain combines TRBV5-4 with TRBJ2-1; TRBD2 aligns across 8 bases. The junction had 12 bases not matched to a gene; V was cut back by 4 bases and J by 9 bases. Germline assignment: CDR1 SGHNT and CDR2 YYREEE (reference sequence). The CDR3 is made up of 15 amino acids. Here the CDR3 DNA reads TGTGCCAGCAGCGCTACCGGGACTAGTATTTCTGAGCAGTTCTTC. Protein: CASSATGTSISEQFF.

The chain recombines TRBV5-4 with TRBJ2-7; 12 bases are shared with TRBD2. The V and J ends lost 4 bases and 6 bases, in that order; junction bases with no gene match: 8. The CDR3 is made up of 15 amino acids. Germline V gives CDR1 SGHNT, CDR2 YYREEE (reference sequence). The CDR3: CASSLVTSGSVEQYF. The CDR3 DNA reads TGTGCCAGCAGCCTAGTGACTAGCGGGAGCGTCGAGCAGTACTTC.

The V and J genes are TRBV2 and TRBJ1-4, with a possible D match to TRBD1 (5 bases). With 8 bases removed from V and 8 bases from J, the gap between germline ends came to 21 bases. The V gene's germline CDR1 is SNHLY and CDR2 FYNNEI. The CDR3 is 15 amino acids. The CDR3 DNA reads as TGTGCCAGCGGGGACTCGGGGCTTCGTAAGGAAAAACTGTTTTTT. Protein sequence: CASGDSGLRKEKLFF.

The chain has TRBV24-1 and TRBJ2-2; 8 bases fit TRBD1. CDR1 is KGHDR, CDR2 SFDVKD, per germline. V dropped 3 bases and J dropped 7; count of bases not matched to a gene: 9. The CDR3 is made up of 16 amino acids. The CDR3 DNA sequence: TGTGCCACCAGTGATGGCGACAGGGGAGGCATCGGGGAGCTGTTTTTT. Protein product: CATSDGDRGGIGELFF.

This clone turned up a few times. This chain links TRBV3-1 (or the pseudogene TRBV3-2) with TRBJ1-3, with unresolved D. V was shortened by 6 bases and J by 0 bases, with 12 bases between the two germline ends. Germline V gene lookup returns CDR1 LGHDT and CDR2 YNNKEL (reference sequence). CDR3 length equals 15 residues. CDR3 sequence reads: CASSGLPISGNTIYF. The CDR3 DNA reads TGTGCCAGCAGTGGACTCCCTATCTCTGGAAACACCATATATTTT.

V and J are TRBV28 and TRBJ1-2; D is uncertain. Germline V CDR1 and CDR2: MDHEN, SYDVKM. CDR3 length equals 14 residues. V was cut by 1 base and J by 2 bases, with 8 bases left in between. CDR3 in amino acids: CASSLSLGNYGYTF. In nucleotides, the CDR3 is TGTGCCAGCAGTTTATCCCTCGGGAACTATGGCTACACCTTC.

This chain connects TRBV2 to TRBJ2-7, with 9 bases lining up with TRBD1. Losses at the gene ends were 8 bases for V and 2 bases for J; bases not matched to a gene: 4. This CDR3 has 13 residues. Germline loops: CDR1 SNHLY, CDR2 FYNNEI. The CDR3 loop reads CASCGQGTYEQYF. The CDR3 region has the DNA TGTGCCAGCTGCGGACAGGGGACCTACGAGCAGTACTTC.

The J gene is TRBJ2-7, the V gene TRBV29-1; D might be TRBD2 (6 bases). Germline loops: CDR1 SQVTM, CDR2 ANQGSEA. V was trimmed by 6 bases and J by 5 bases, leaving 23 bases between them. The CDR3 covers 15 residues. CDR3 in DNA: TGCAGCGTGGAATATGACCCTAGGGAGGCCCACGAGCAGTACTTC. This encodes CSVEYDPREAHEQYF.

The chain is built from TRBV12-5 and TRBJ2-7; 9 nucleotides match TRBD2. Per germline, CDR1 LGHNT and CDR2 FRNRAP. J lost 2 bases, V lost 7 bases, and 12 bases had no gene match. The CDR3 loop spans 16 amino acids. CDR3 region: CASARFSGSGTYEQYF. CDR3 sequence (DNA): TGTGCTAGTGCCAGATTTAGCGGGAGTGGGACCTACGAGCAGTACTTC.

V gene TRBV9 combines with J gene TRBJ2-7; 7 nucleotides agree with TRBD1. The CDR3 sequence is 17 residues long. V gave up 0 bases and J gave up 3 bases; unmatched junction bases: 12. Per germline, CDR1 SGDLS and CDR2 YYNGEE. For the CDR3, the DNA is TGTGCCAGCAGCGTAGGAGGGGGCACCACCGGAAACTACGAGCAGTACTTC. It codes for CASSVGGGTTGNYEQYF. Supplemented by reference TRBV9 and TRBJ2-7, the full variable domain reads DSGVTQTPKHLITATGQRVTLRCSPRSGDLSVYWYQQSLDQGLQFLIQYYNGEERAKGNILERFSAQQFPDLHSELNLSSLELGDSALYFCASSVGGGTTGNYEQYFGPGTRLTVT.